These 22 T cell receptor beta chains came from one sample sequenced in a study of preoperative IRX-2 immunotherapy in early breast cancer. The table came from immunoSEQ multiplex PCR; TCRdb's copy has only in-frame clones and leaves some out. The sample holds 25,000 to 30,000 clones, about 81% seen once. This sample's treatment: preoperative locoregional IRX-2 cytokine immunotherapy. Source: lymph node tissue, taken after IRX-2 immunotherapy. These receptors were obtained from a human donor with breast cancer.

The genes are TRBV29-1 and TRBJ2-1, with TRBD2 identical over 10 bases. This CDR3 spans 16 amino acids. Unmatched junction bases numbered 4, after V lost 2 bases and J lost 0 bases. The germline gives CDR1 SQVTM, CDR2 ANQGSEA. The CDR3 reads CSVERSGGASYNEQFF. DNA of the CDR3: TGCAGCGTTGAACGAAGCGGGGGGGCCTCCTACAATGAGCAGTTCTTC.

The chain is built from TRBV29-1 and TRBJ1-3; D unclear. Germline lookup yields CDR1 SQVTM and CDR2 ANQGSEA. The CDR3 is 13 residues long. With 8 bases removed from V and 2 bases from J, the gap between germline ends came to 13 bases. DNA for the CDR3: TGCAGCTGGACCGGTGGGGCTGGAAACACCATATATTTT. It codes for CSWTGGAGNTIYF. Using reference TRBV29-1 and TRBJ1-3 for the parts outside the CDR3, the full variable domain is SAVISQKPSRDICQRGTSLTIQCQVDSQVTMMFWYRQQPGQSLTLIATANQGSEATYESGFVIDKFPISRPNLTFSTLTVSNMSPEDSSIYLCSWTGGAGNTIYFGEGSWLTVV.

V is TRBV19 and J is TRBJ2-7; possibly TRBD1 or TRBD2 for D (5 bases each). V gave up 3 bases and J gave up 5 bases, with 8 bases separating them. The CDR3 is 12 amino acids. Germline V gene sequence: CDR1 LNHDA, CDR2 SQIVND (reference sequence). This chain's CDR3 is CASSIEGNEQYF. The CDR3 bases are TGTGCCAGTAGTATCGAGGGGAACGAGCAGTACTTC. Variable domain in full (rest from reference TRBV19 and TRBJ2-7): DGGITQSPKYLFRKEGQNVTLSCEQNLNHDAMYWYRQDPGQGLRLIYYSQIVNDFQKGDIAEGYSVSREKKESFPLTVTSAQKNPTAFYLCASSIEGNEQYFGPGTRLTVT.

J is TRBJ2-5 and V is TRBV19, with D unresolved. V dropped 3 bases and J dropped 5 bases, with 10 bases sitting between them. The CDR3 has 13 residues. Germline CDR1 is LNHDA and CDR2 is SQIVND (reference sequence). As DNA, the CDR3 is TGTGCCAGTAGTATGGTCACCGGGGAGACCCAGTACTTC. Protein sequence: CASSMVTGETQYF.

This clone was seen a handful of times. The V gene is TRBV19, the J gene TRBJ1-3; D may be TRBD1 (6 bases). The V gene lost 5 bases and the J gene lost 0 bases, with 11 bases spanning the gap. This CDR3 is built from 15 residues. The germline gives CDR1 LNHDA, CDR2 SQIVND (reference sequence). The CDR3 reads CASSDTGSSGNTIYF. The CDR3 coding sequence is TGTGCCAGTAGTGATACAGGGAGCTCTGGAAACACCATATATTTT.

The chain uses TRBV29-1 and TRBJ1-6; possible D gene TRBD1, 5 bases. The CDR3 extends over 17 amino acids. The germline CDR1 and CDR2 sequences are SQVTM and ANQGSEA. Between the trimmed V and J ends, which lost 6 bases and 0 bases, there was a span of 18 bases. As DNA, the CDR3 is TGCAGCGTGAGGGACGGCGGAGTAAGCTCCTATAATTCACCCCTCCACTTT. It encodes CSVRDGGVSSYNSPLHF.

This clone was found once. The junction departs from germline at one end; a sequencing error may be responsible. V usage is TRBV28 and J usage is TRBJ1-4, with unresolved D. Germline loops: CDR1 MDHEN, CDR2 SYDVKM. This CDR3 is 14 amino acids long. The chain's CDR3 is CAGSSGWGNEKLFF. The CDR3 DNA sequence: TGTGCCGGCAGCTCGGGGTGGGGTAATGAAAAACTGTTTTTT.

A few counts support this clone. V gene TRBV15 combines with J gene TRBJ1-1; D is unresolved. The germline CDR1 and CDR2 sequences are LNHNV and YYDKDF (reference sequence). The CDR3 loop spans 14 amino acids. V lost 5 bases to trimming and J lost 2 bases, with 12 bases between them. Here the CDR3 reads CATSYHGGNTEAFF. The CDR3 nucleotides read TGTGCCACCAGCTATCATGGAGGTAACACTGAAGCTTTCTTT.

The J gene is TRBJ1-1, the V gene TRBV19; D gene unclear. Germline CDR1 is LNHDA and CDR2 is SQIVND (reference sequence). V shed 3 bases and J shed 4 bases, with 12 bases lying between them. This CDR3 contains 14 residues. The CDR3: CASSMRTPVTEAFF. DNA for the CDR3: TGTGCCAGTAGTATGCGGACTCCAGTCACTGAAGCTTTCTTT.

The chain employs TRBV12-5 and TRBJ1-1; D unclear. Germline V gene lookup returns CDR1 LGHNT and CDR2 FRNRAP. The CDR3 is 13 residues long. CDR3 region: CASSAQMNTEAFF. Written as DNA, the CDR3 is TGTGCCAGCTCCGCCCAAATGAACACTGAAGCTTTCTTT.

This clone was seen only once. The rearrangement joins TRBV23-1 to TRBJ1-2, with D hard to call. TRBV23-1 is annotated as an ORF whose role is uncertain. The CDR3 is 14 residues long. The V end was cut by 6 bases, the J end by 4 bases, with 15 bases between. The CDR3 is CASSQEELFYGYTF. The CDR3 DNA follows: TGCGCCAGCAGCCAAGAAGAACTGTTCTATGGCTACACCTTC.

The rearrangement joins TRBV5-1 to TRBJ2-3; D may be TRBD1 or TRBD2 (6 bases each). V lost 4 bases and J 0 bases, leaving 12 bases between the germline ends. The CDR3 length is 15 residues. Germline V gene data show CDR1 as SGHRS and CDR2 as YFSETQ. For the CDR3, the DNA is TGCGCCAGCAGCGTCTGGGGGGCTAGCACAGATACGCAGTATTTT. This codes for CASSVWGASTDTQYF.

V usage is TRBV28 and J usage is TRBJ2-6, with D possibly matching TRBD1 (5 bases). Germline V gene lookup returns CDR1 MDHEN and CDR2 SYDVKM. The V gene lost 3 bases and the J gene lost 0 bases, with 15 bases spanning the gap. This CDR3 spans 18 amino acids. The chain's CDR3 is CASSLYSADTSGANVLTF. In DNA, the CDR3 is TGTGCCAGCAGTTTGTACTCCGCGGACACCTCTGGGGCCAACGTCCTGACTTTC.

The rearrangement joins TRBV18 to TRBJ2-1; 13 nucleotides line up with TRBD2. CDR1 is KGHSH, CDR2 LQKENI, per germline. The CDR3 spans 14 residues. Trimming took 9 bases from V and 8 from J; bases not matched to a gene: 7. The CDR3 DNA reads TGTGCCAGTTGTACTAGCGGGGGGGCCCATGAGCAGTTCTTC. It encodes CASCTSGGAHEQFF.

The chain uses TRBV5-1 and TRBJ2-2; TRBD1 aligns across 10 bases. V gave up 4 bases and J gave up 4 bases; unmatched junction bases: 4. The CDR3 is made up of 15 amino acids. The germline V gene encodes CDR1 SGHRS and CDR2 YFSETQ. This CDR3 reads CASSPRDRGTGELFF. CDR3 DNA sequence: TGCGCCAGCAGCCCCCGGGACAGGGGCACCGGGGAGCTGTTTTTT.

In this sample, this clone turned up once. J is TRBJ2-3 and V is TRBV19; 8 bases agree with TRBD2. V gave up 1 base and J gave up 7 bases; unmatched junction bases: 4. The CDR3 is made up of 14 amino acids. Germline V CDR1 and CDR2: LNHDA, SQIVND (reference sequence). CDR3 bases: TGTGCCAGTAGTATAGCGGGGGGGCTTTATACGCAGTATTTT. Translation gives CASSIAGGLYTQYF.

The rearrangement uses TRBV12-5 and TRBJ1-1; D is perhaps TRBD1 (6 bases). This CDR3 has 15 amino acids. Germline V gene data show CDR1 as LGHNT and CDR2 as FRNRAP. The CDR3 sequence: CASRAPGAQGTEAFF. The CDR3, as DNA: TGTGCCAGCCGGGCCCCGGGGGCCCAGGGAACTGAAGCTTTCTTT. The complete variable domain, with remaining parts taken from reference TRBV12-5 and TRBJ1-1, reads DARVTQTPRHKVTEMGQEVTMRCQPILGHNTVFWYRQTMMQGLELLAYFRNRAPLDDSGMPKDRFSAEMPDATLATLKIQPSEPRDSAVYFCASRAPGAQGTEAFFGQGTRLTVV.

The sample holds a few counts of this clone. This chain joins TRBV11-3 and TRBJ2-2, with D unclear. Germline V gene sequence: CDR1 SGHNT, CDR2 YENEEA. The CDR3 extends over 15 amino acids. V was clipped by 3 bases and J by 4 bases, with 12 bases between them. The CDR3, as DNA: TGTGCCAGCAGCTTTGGCCTATCGGGCACCGGGGAGCTGTTTTTT. It specifies CASSFGLSGTGELFF.

The rearrangement links TRBV10-2 to TRBJ2-5, with D maybe TRBD2 (5 bases). The germline V gene encodes CDR1 WSHSY and CDR2 SAAADI. The CDR3 contains 14 residues. Between the trimmed V and J ends, which lost 4 bases and 5 bases, there was a span of 14 bases. The CDR3 region has the DNA TGCGCCAGCAGTGGAGGAGGCACCGGGGAGACCCAGTACTTC. Protein sequence: CASSGGGTGETQYF.

The gene calls are TRBV6-8 and TRBJ2-2; D might be TRBD1 or TRBD2, each matching 5 bases. Germline V gene data show CDR1 as MNHGY and CDR2 as SAAAGT. V dropped 5 bases and J dropped 5 bases, with 18 bases sitting between them. The CDR3 covers 16 residues. CDR3 region: CASSPLGALPTGELFF. CDR3 coding DNA: TGTGCCAGCAGTCCCCTCGGGGCCTTACCTACCGGGGAGCTGTTTTTT.

V is TRBV23-1 and J is TRBJ2-1; the D call may be TRBD1 or TRBD2 (5 bases each). TRBV23-1 is an open reading frame, and its role is uncertain. This CDR3 region has 15 residues. Trimming left V 8 bases short and J 9 bases short, with 23 bases between. CDR3 protein: CASLGDLMGTGEQFF. The CDR3, as DNA: TGCGCCAGCCTAGGGGATTTGATGGGGACCGGTGAGCAGTTCTTC.

Comment on this clone: Read data end 1 residue before the CDR3 end; the end is taken from the germline J gene. The J gene is TRBJ2-5, the V gene TRBV10-3, with 11 bases lining up with TRBD2. The CDR3 is 16 residues long. Germline assignment: CDR1 ENHRY and CDR2 SYGVKD. V was pared by 2 bases and J by 4 bases, with 6 bases of the junction left unmatched. Here the CDR3 reads CAISEGLAGGGETQYF. Incomplete CDR3 DNA: TGTGCCATCAGTGAGGGGCTAGCGGGAGGCGGAGAGACCCAGTAC.